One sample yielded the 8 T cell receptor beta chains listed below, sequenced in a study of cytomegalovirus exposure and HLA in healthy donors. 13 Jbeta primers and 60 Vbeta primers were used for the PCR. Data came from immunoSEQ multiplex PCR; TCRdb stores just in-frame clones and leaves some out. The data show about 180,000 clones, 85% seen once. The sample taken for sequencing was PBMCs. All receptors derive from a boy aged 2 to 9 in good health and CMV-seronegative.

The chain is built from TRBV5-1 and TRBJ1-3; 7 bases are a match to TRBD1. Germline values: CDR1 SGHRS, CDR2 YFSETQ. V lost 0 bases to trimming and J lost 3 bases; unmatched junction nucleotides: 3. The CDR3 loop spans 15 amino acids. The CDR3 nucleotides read TGCGCCAGCAGCTTGGGCAGGGGGATTGGAAACACCATATATTTT. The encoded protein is CASSLGRGIGNTIYF.

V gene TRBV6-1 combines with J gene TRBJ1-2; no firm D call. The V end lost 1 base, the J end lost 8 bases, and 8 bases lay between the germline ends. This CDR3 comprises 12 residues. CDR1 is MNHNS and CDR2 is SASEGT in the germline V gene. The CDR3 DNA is TGTGCCAGCAGTGAAGGGGTGGGCGGCTACACCTTC. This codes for CASSEGVGGYTF.

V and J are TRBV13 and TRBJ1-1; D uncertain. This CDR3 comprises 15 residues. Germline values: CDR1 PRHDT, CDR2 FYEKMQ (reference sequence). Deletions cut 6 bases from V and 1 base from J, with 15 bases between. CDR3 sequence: CASSYSGITNTEAFF. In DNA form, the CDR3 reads TGTGCCAGCAGTTATAGCGGGATTACGAACACTGAAGCTTTCTTT.

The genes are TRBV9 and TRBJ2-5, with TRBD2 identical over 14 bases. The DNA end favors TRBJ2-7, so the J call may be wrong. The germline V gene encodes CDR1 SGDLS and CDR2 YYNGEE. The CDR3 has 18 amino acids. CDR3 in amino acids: CASSPPGTSGSSWYEQYF. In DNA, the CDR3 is TGTGCCAGCAGCCCGCCCGGGACTAGCGGGAGTAGCTGGTACGAGCAGTACTTC.

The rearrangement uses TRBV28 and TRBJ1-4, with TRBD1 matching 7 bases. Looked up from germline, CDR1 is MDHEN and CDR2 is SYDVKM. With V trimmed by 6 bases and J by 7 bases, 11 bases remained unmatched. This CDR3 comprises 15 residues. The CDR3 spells CASSFLTGMGEKLFF. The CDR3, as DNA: TGTGCCAGCAGCTTCTTGACAGGGATGGGTGAAAAACTGTTTTTT.

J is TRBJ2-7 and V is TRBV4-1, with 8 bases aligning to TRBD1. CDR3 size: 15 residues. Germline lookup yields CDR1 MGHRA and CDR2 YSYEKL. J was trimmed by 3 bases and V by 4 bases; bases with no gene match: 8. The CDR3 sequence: CASSPYGGQDYEQYF. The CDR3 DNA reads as TGCGCCAGCAGCCCCTACGGGGGACAGGACTACGAGCAGTACTTC.

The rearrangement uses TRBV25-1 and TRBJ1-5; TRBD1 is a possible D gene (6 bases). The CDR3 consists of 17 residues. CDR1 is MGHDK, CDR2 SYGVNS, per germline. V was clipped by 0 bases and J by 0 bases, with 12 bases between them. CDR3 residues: CASSEYGGPNSNQPQHF. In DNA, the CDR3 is TGTGCCAGCAGTGAATACGGGGGGCCTAATAGCAATCAGCCCCAGCATTTT.

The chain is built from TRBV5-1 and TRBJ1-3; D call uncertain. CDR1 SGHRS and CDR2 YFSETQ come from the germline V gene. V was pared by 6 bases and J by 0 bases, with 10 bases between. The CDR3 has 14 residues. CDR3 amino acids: CASKVESSGNTIYF. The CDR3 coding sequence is TGCGCCAGCAAAGTAGAGAGCTCTGGAAACACCATATATTTT.